The 2 T cell receptor beta chains presented below share a single source sample, sequenced in a study of prognosis after radiotherapy for stage I lung cancer. Researchers used two-round multiplex PCR to amplify TCR beta CDR3 starting from genomic DNA. First-round PCR, the initial amplification, used primers specific to each TRBV and TRBJ gene. TCRdb used MiXCR to reprocess the multiplex PCR reads, holding one entry per CDR3 protein. In the table there are over 14,000 distinct CDR3 sequences, over 25% of which are singletons. The material was PBMCs, obtained before or after stereotactic body radiation therapy (not recorded which). All receptors derive from a donor older than 45 with non-small cell lung cancer.

By sample share, this clonotype is medium-sized. The chain joins TRBV9 to TRBJ2-1, with D possibly being TRBD2 (6 bases). Germline V gives CDR1 SGDLS, CDR2 YYNGEE. Trimming shortened V by 4 bases and J by 1 base, and 15 bases separated the two germline ends. The length of the CDR3 is 16 residues. In nucleotides, the CDR3 is TGTGCCAGCAGCCCTCGCGCCGGGAGATCCTACAATGAGCAGTTCTTC. Translation gives CASSPRAGRSYNEQFF.

This clonotype was detected ten times or more. The V call is TRBV6-1, the J call TRBJ2-4; TRBD2 aligns across 7 bases. In germline, CDR1 is MNHNS, CDR2 SASEGT. This CDR3 region has 13 residues. J was trimmed by 7 bases and V by 7 bases; bases with no gene match: 7. The CDR3 here is CASNPGGTNIQYF. The CDR3 nucleotides are TGTGCCAGCAACCCGGGGGGTACGAACATTCAGTACTTC.